This T cell receptor beta chain was observed in a study of blood T cell repertoires in COVID-19. Overall study: Sites in the United States, Italy and Spain provided acute and convalescent COVID-19 samples.

Original handling: Amplification from reference gene primers served as the basis for estimated nucleated cell counts. TCRdb keeps only in-frame clones here, not all; method: immunoSEQ multiplex PCR. V, J and clone size were drawn from that table, and D and trimming were deduced from the DNA. Counted here are about 52,000 clones, 75% to 90% occurring once; the ten biggest clones make up over 4%. Germline loops: CDR1 MDHEN, CDR2 SYDVKM. The CDR3 covers 16 residues. V lost 10 bases and J lost 5; bases outside the gene matches: 12. This clone was recorded once. The clonotype was recovered from a man aged 60 to 75 with active COVID-19. The rearrangement joins TRBV28 to TRBJ2-2; TRBD2 matches at 11 bases. What was sequenced was peripheral blood. The CDR3 nucleotides read TGTGCCACAAGCCCCGCGGGACTAGCGGTAACCGGGGAGCTGTTTTTT. Amino acid sequence: CATSPAGLAVTGELFF.